This T cell receptor beta chain came from a study of T cell repertoires in cytomegalovirus infection (dated by TCRdb to about 2019). For the wider study: The peptide stimulations were aimed at well-studied HLA-B-restricted epitopes as well as recently identified HLA-C-restricted CMV epitopes, whose presentation resists viral immunomodulation. Donor HLA type was relevant to the analysis, as public TCR beta signatures indicated carriage of CMV infection together with the matching HLA type.

From its cysteine to its phenylalanine, the CDR3 spans 16 amino acids. The entry retains the CDR3 DNA only, 48 bases that are in frame from base 1. The germline V gene specifies MNHEY as CDR1 and SVGAGI as CDR2. The germline ends are 15 bases apart after V is trimmed by 1 base and J by 3 bases. The instrument was an Illumina HiSeq 1500. TCRdb ran its own pipeline on the public reads, namely fastp trimming at Q25 and MiXCR clone calling, and kept in-frame beta chains. Under each unique CDR3 protein, matching rows form one entry showing the most common genes and DNA. Across this sample there are 80,000 or so distinct CDR3 sequences, with more than 20% seen only once. Roughly 50% of the sample belongs to the ten largest clones. The treatment or condition label corresponds to: in vitro stimulation with specific CMV peptide epitopes to enrich CMV-specific T cells. Concerning this clonotype: Its antigen is unknown. No quality values exist for individual bases; no much larger clone is one base distant.

Broader findings and caveats from the paper: The ex vivo response was dominated by HLA-C-restricted CMV-specific TCR beta clonotypes, which also provided the single most frequent clonotype in two of eight donors. Carriers of CMV infection plus the relevant HLA type were discriminated by the cumulative frequency of public TCR beta family members in the study cohort and in an independent roughly 370-donor cohort.

Sequencing used CD8+ T cells from cultured PBMCs, obtained from culture after CMV antigen stimulation. The chain joins TRBV6-5 to TRBJ1-1; TRBD1 might be the D gene, on 5 matching bases. The source is a human donor in good health (CMV status not recorded). Some clones in this sample may be carry-over from other donors' samples. The sequenced DNA: TGTGCCAGCAGTTACTATTACAAGGGGCTGGACACTGAAGCTTTCTTT. Its protein reads: CASSYYYKGLDTEAFF.